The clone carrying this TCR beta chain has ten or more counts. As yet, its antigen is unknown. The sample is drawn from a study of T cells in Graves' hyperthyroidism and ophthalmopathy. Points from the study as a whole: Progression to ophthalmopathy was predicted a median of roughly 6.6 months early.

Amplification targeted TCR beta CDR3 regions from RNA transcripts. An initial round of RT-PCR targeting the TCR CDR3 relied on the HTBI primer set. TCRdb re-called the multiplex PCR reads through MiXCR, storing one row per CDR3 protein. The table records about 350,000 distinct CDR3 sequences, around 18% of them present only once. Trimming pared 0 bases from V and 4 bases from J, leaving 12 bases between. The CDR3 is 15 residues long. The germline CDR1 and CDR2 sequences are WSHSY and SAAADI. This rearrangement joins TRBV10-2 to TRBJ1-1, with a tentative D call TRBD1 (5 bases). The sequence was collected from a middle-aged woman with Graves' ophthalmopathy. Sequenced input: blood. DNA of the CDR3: TGCGCCAGCAGTGAGTCTCTGGGGGGAGGCACTGAAGCTTTCTTT. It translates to CASSESLGGGTEAFF.